The clone carrying this T cell receptor beta chain was seen many times. These data belong to a study of regulatory T cells in long-lasting Graves disease. HTBI primers from iRepertoire and Arm-PCR of CDR3 regions yielded the TCR beta libraries. TCRdb passed the multiplex PCR reads through MiXCR, listing each CDR3 protein once. The sample lists about 420,000 distinct CDR3 sequences; approximately 16% were seen once. From germline, CDR1 is MDHEN and CDR2 SYDVKM. The germline V and J ends were trimmed by 2 bases and 5 bases, with 7 bases remaining between them. The CDR3 is made up of 13 amino acids. Time point: newly diagnosed GD, antithyroid drugs for less than 3 months. Extracted RNA from PBMCs served as the source of the TCR library. This same sample was also taken into another study, of T cells in Graves' hyperthyroidism and ophthalmopathy. That report adds: The study used the HTBI primer set for a first-round RT-PCR of the TCR CDR3.

This receptor was obtained from a woman younger than 30 with Graves disease. Material: peripheral blood mononuclear cells (PBMCs), obtained at new diagnosis, from a patient treated with antithyroid drugs. J is TRBJ1-5 and V is TRBV28; D is unresolved. In nucleotides, the CDR3 is TGTGCCAGCAGTTTAGTAGAGGATCAGCCCCAGCATTTT. It specifies CASSLVEDQPQHF.